The 19 T cell receptor beta chains in this list originate from one sample, sequenced in a study of PD-1 blockade in classical Hodgkin lymphoma. Time point of the sample: cycle 4 day 1 (C4D1), after less than 7 weeks of nivolumab. Every one of the patients relapsed after autologous stem cell transplantation (brentuximab vedotin exposure was variable). Assay used: immunoSEQ multiplex PCR; TCRdb lists only in-frame clones, some missing. This sample has about 64,000 clones; about 90% occur once, and the top ten carry about 9.3%. Sequenced material: peripheral blood mononuclear cells (PBMCs), taken before the fourth cycle of nivolumab. The receptor set was obtained from a human donor with classical Hodgkin lymphoma.

The chain employs TRBV9 and TRBJ2-1, with a weak D call TRBD1 (5 bases). The CDR3 contains 11 residues. The germline V and J ends were trimmed by 3 bases and 12 bases, with 10 bases remaining between them. The V gene's germline CDR1 is SGDLS and CDR2 YYNGEE. The DNA for the CDR3 is TGTGCCAGCAGCGGGGGTCAGGGGCAGTTCTTC. This sequence encodes CASSGGQGQFF.

The rearrangement links TRBV19 to TRBJ2-1, with D unclear. Trimming removed 11 bases at V and 6 bases at J, with 17 bases between. CDR1 and CDR2 (germline): LNHDA, SQIVND (reference sequence). The CDR3 loop spans 13 amino acids. The CDR3 DNA sequence: TGTGCCGGATCCCGGGCCCTTGGCAATGAGCAGTTCTTC. This sequence encodes CAGSRALGNEQFF.

This clone came up once. The chain carries TRBV7-9 and TRBJ2-3; TRBD1 matches 10 bases. The CDR3 sequence is 16 residues long. The ends lost 6 bases at V and 1 base at J; junction bases unmatched: 7. Germline V gives CDR1 SEHNR, CDR2 FQNEAQ (reference sequence). CDR3: CASRPTDRGRTDTQYF. The CDR3 DNA reads TGTGCCAGCAGGCCTACAGACAGGGGGCGCACAGATACGCAGTATTTT.

The chain carries TRBV7-8 and TRBJ1-3; tentatively, D is TRBD1 (5 bases). Germline V CDR1 and CDR2: SGHVS, FQNEAQ. The V end lost 1 base, the J end lost 0 bases, and 10 bases lay between the germline ends. CDR3 length: 16 residues. The CDR3 protein is CASSLDRLYSGNTIYF. The CDR3 DNA reads as TGTGCCAGCAGCTTAGACAGGCTCTACTCTGGAAACACCATATATTTT.

The chain uses TRBV28 and TRBJ2-3; 7 nucleotides agree with TRBD1. Per the germline V gene, CDR1 is MDHEN and CDR2 is SYDVKM. The trim removed 5 bases at V and 4 bases at J, leaving 9 bases unmatched. This CDR3 is 15 amino acids long. The CDR3 region has the DNA TGTGCCAGCAGTCTGGGGACAGACTTCTCAGATACGCAGTATTTT. Protein product: CASSLGTDFSDTQYF.

The chain uses TRBV7-9 and TRBJ2-2; no clear D. Trimming removed 1 base at V and 1 base at J, with 13 bases between. Germline V CDR1 and CDR2: SEHNR, FQNEAQ (reference sequence). The CDR3 is 17 residues long. The CDR3 coding sequence is TGTGCCAGCAGCTTAGGAGACGGACGCAGGAACACCGGGGAGCTGTTTTTT. Its translation is CASSLGDGRRNTGELFF.

This clone was seen only a few times. The rearrangement uses TRBV27 and TRBJ1-6, with D possibly being TRBD1 (5 bases). Per germline, CDR1 MNHEY and CDR2 SMNVEV (reference sequence). V was trimmed by 8 bases and J by 7 bases, leaving 15 bases between them. There are 14 residues in the CDR3. The CDR3: CASRISGGNSPLHF. In nucleotides, the CDR3 is TGTGCCAGCCGTATAAGCGGGGGGAATTCACCCCTCCACTTT.

This sequence joins TRBV6-5 and TRBJ1-3; D is unresolved. Germline lookup yields CDR1 MNHEY and CDR2 SVGAGI. There are 15 residues in the CDR3. Trimming removed 2 bases at V and 0 bases at J, with 8 bases between. This CDR3 reads CASSYASYSGNTIYF. Here the CDR3 DNA reads TGTGCCAGCAGTTACGCGTCATACTCTGGAAACACCATATATTTT.

The chain joins TRBV18 to TRBJ1-1; D not resolved. CDR1 is KGHSH, CDR2 LQKENI, per germline. V lost 4 bases to trimming and J lost 2 bases, with 8 bases between them. The CDR3 totals 13 residues. CDR3 DNA sequence: TGTGCCAGCTCACGTAAGGGAAACACTGAAGCTTTCTTT. Amino acid sequence: CASSRKGNTEAFF.

The chain is built from TRBV7-9 and TRBJ2-7; D uncertain. The CDR3 is 11 residues long. V dropped 6 bases and J dropped 1 base, with 4 bases sitting between them. Germline lookup yields CDR1 SEHNR and CDR2 FQNEAQ (reference sequence). CDR3 in amino acids: CASSWSYEQYF. CDR3 DNA: TGTGCCAGCAGTTGGTCCTACGAGCAGTACTTC.

The rearrangement uses TRBV6-5 and TRBJ1-1; 8 bases are a match to TRBD1. After removal of 6 bases from V and 0 bases from J, the junction contained 6 bases not matched to a gene. This CDR3 has 15 residues. CDR1 MNHEY and CDR2 SVGAGI come from the germline V gene. This chain's CDR3 is CASRQQGGMNTEAFF. The CDR3 DNA follows: TGTGCCAGCAGGCAACAGGGGGGCATGAACACTGAAGCTTTCTTT.

This chain uses TRBV7-8 with TRBJ2-3; D might be TRBD1 (6 bases). Looked up from germline, CDR1 is SGHVS and CDR2 is FQNEAQ. This CDR3 contains 15 residues. Trimming removed 0 bases from V and 6 bases from J, with 13 bases in between. The CDR3 DNA follows: TGTGCCAGCAGCTTAGCCCTCAGGGGTGCGGATACGCAGTATTTT. Its protein product is CASSLALRGADTQYF.

This chain links TRBV7-6 with TRBJ1-5, with D tentatively TRBD1 (5 bases). Per the germline V gene, CDR1 is SGHVS and CDR2 is FNYEAQ. V was clipped by 5 bases and J by 5 bases, with 13 bases between them. The CDR3 is 14 amino acids. The CDR3 nucleotides read TGTGCCAGCAGCCCCCAGGGTGACGATCAGCCCCAGCATTTT. This codes for CASSPQGDDQPQHF.

The rearrangement links TRBV6-6 to TRBJ2-4, with D maybe TRBD1 (6 bases). This CDR3 spans 11 amino acids. Germline CDR1 MNHNY, CDR2 SVGAGI (reference sequence). The germline V and J ends were trimmed by 10 bases and 5 bases, with 9 bases remaining between them. CDR3 loop: CAIEGENIQYF. The CDR3 coding sequence is TGTGCCATCGAGGGGGAAAACATTCAGTACTTC.

The chain links TRBV4-1 to TRBJ2-5, with TRBD2 as a possible D gene (6 bases). The J call may be incorrect, as the DNA end agrees better with TRBJ2-7. Germline CDR1 is MGHRA and CDR2 is YSYEKL. The CDR3 has 15 amino acids. The CDR3: CASSQGEARNYEQYF. The CDR3 DNA follows: TGCGCCAGCAGCCAAGGGGAGGCCAGAAACTACGAGCAGTACTTC.

J is TRBJ1-4 and V is TRBV18, with 7 bases lining up with TRBD1. The V gene end was trimmed by 5 bases and the J gene end by 7 bases; junction bases not matched to a gene: 13. This CDR3 region has 16 residues. Germline values: CDR1 KGHSH, CDR2 LQKENI. CDR3 nucleotide sequence: TGTGCCAGCTCATCGTTGGCAGGCCAGGGGGTTGAAAAACTGTTTTTT. Translation: CASSSLAGQGVEKLFF.

In DNA form, the CDR3 reads TGTGCCAGCACCCAGAACACTGAAGCTTTCTTT. It translates to CASTQNTEAFF. The V gene is TRBV28, the J gene TRBJ1-1; no definite D call. This CDR3 contains 11 residues. Germline V lookup: CDR1 MDHEN, CDR2 SYDVKM. Trimming cost V 7 bases and J 1 base, with 4 bases left between them. The full variable domain, in which reference TRBV28 and TRBJ1-1 provide the parts outside the CDR3, is DVKVTQSSRYLVKRTGEKVFLECVQDMDHENMFWYRQDPGLGLRLIYFSYDVKMKEKGDIPEGYSVSREKKERFSLILESASTNQTSMYLCASTQNTEAFFGQGTRLTVV.

Concerning this clone itself: Other DNA sequences within the sample encode an identical CDR3. The chain employs TRBV6-5 and TRBJ2-1; 9 nucleotides line up with TRBD1. V trimming: 6 bases; J trimming: 0 bases; junction bases outside the gene matches: 3. Germline V lookup: CDR1 MNHEY, CDR2 SVGAGI. The CDR3 totals 15 residues. CDR3 sequence: CASSPTGGSYNEQFF. In DNA form, the CDR3 reads TGTGCCAGCAGCCCGACAGGGGGCTCCTACAATGAGCAGTTCTTC.

The CDR3 region has the DNA TGTGCCAGCAGCTCCGCCTACGAGCAGTACTTC. The encoded protein is CASSSAYEQYF. The chain is built from TRBV7-9 and TRBJ2-7; the D is unclear. The CDR3 loop spans 11 amino acids. Germline CDR1 and CDR2: SEHNR and FQNEAQ (reference sequence). The V gene lost 4 bases and the J gene lost 2 bases, with 3 bases spanning the gap.